Each of the 22 T cell receptor beta chains below was sequenced from the same sample in a study of blood T cell repertoires in COVID-19. Here immunoSEQ multiplex PCR was the method, and the copy in TCRdb shows in-frame clones only, minus some. The profile shows roughly 260,000 clones, around 87% of them singletons. The source material was PBMCs or T cells enriched from blood (not recorded which). The receptors originated from a woman aged 30 to 39 with acute COVID-19.

The chain recombines TRBV12-3 or TRBV12-4 with TRBJ1-2, with 8 bases fitting TRBD1. The V and J ends lost 5 bases and 4 bases, in that order; junction bases with no gene match: 3. This CDR3 comprises 13 residues. The DNA of the CDR3 is TGTGCCAGCAGTGGGACAGGACGCTATGGCTACACCTTC. Encoded protein: CASSGTGRYGYTF.

CDR3 DNA: TGTGCCAGCAGCCAAGGTTCAGGGTCAAGCAATCAGCCCCAGCATTTT. Residues: CASSQGSGSSNQPQHF. J is TRBJ1-5 and V is TRBV3-1 (or the pseudogene TRBV3-2); a weak D match, TRBD1 (5 bases). Germline loops: CDR1 LGHDT, CDR2 YNNKEL (reference sequence). The V and J ends lost 1 base and 1 base respectively, with 11 bases between them. This CDR3 is built from 16 residues.

This clone occurred once. This rearrangement joins TRBV6-5 to TRBJ2-5; 8 bases align to TRBD2. CDR1 is MNHEY and CDR2 is SVGAGI in the germline V gene. Trimming cost V 6 bases and J 3 bases; bases outside gene matches: 6. The CDR3 totals 14 residues. CDR3 residues: CASSRGGPEETQYF. CDR3 DNA: TGTGCCAGCAGCCGGGGGGGACCCGAAGAGACCCAGTACTTC.

A few counts support this clone. The rearrangement links TRBV19 to TRBJ2-1; 9 bases are shared with TRBD1. The V segment lost 4 bases and the J segment 2 bases; nucleotides outside the gene matches: 3. This CDR3 comprises 15 residues. Germline assignment: CDR1 LNHDA and CDR2 SQIVND (reference sequence). The CDR3 DNA sequence: TGTGCCAGTAGTAGGGACAGGGACCCCTACAATGAGCAGTTCTTC. Translating it yields CASSRDRDPYNEQFF.

The chain carries TRBV30 and TRBJ2-3, with 7 bases lining up with TRBD1. With 4 bases clipped from V and 4 bases from J, the junction kept 14 bases outside the gene matches. Germline CDR1 GTSNPN, CDR2 SVGIG (reference sequence). This CDR3 contains 16 residues. The CDR3 spells CAWTHLDRVVADTQYF. The CDR3 bases are TGTGCCTGGACCCACCTCGACAGGGTGGTCGCAGATACGCAGTATTTT.

This rearrangement joins TRBV7-9 to TRBJ2-4, with D perhaps matching TRBD2 (7 bases). The CDR3 is made up of 15 amino acids. Germline-derived CDR1 and CDR2 are SEHNR and FQNEAQ (reference sequence). With 10 bases removed from V and 0 bases from J, the gap between germline ends came to 16 bases. CDR3 protein: CATGSGTLAKNIQYF. Written as DNA, the CDR3 is TGTGCCACCGGAAGCGGGACACTAGCCAAAAACATTCAGTACTTC.

The genes are TRBV30 and TRBJ1-3; 7 positions match TRBD1. Losses at the gene ends were 3 bases for V and 0 bases for J; bases not matched to a gene: 2. This CDR3 contains 14 residues. Germline values: CDR1 GTSNPN, CDR2 SVGIG (reference sequence). The CDR3 nucleotides read TGTGCCTGGAGACAGGGGATCTCTGGAAACACCATATATTTT. It codes for CAWRQGISGNTIYF.

The chain employs TRBV11-2 and TRBJ1-2; D possibly corresponds to TRBD1 (5 bases). Trimming removed 0 bases from V and 8 bases from J, with 16 bases in between. The CDR3 loop spans 15 amino acids. Germline values: CDR1 SGHAT, CDR2 FQNNGV. The CDR3 sequence is CASSLDGHGAGGYTF. The CDR3 nucleotides are TGTGCCAGCAGCTTAGATGGTCATGGGGCAGGGGGCTACACCTTC.

The chain combines TRBV28 with TRBJ1-2; D is perhaps TRBD1 (5 bases). The CDR3 spans 13 residues. Germline V gene lookup returns CDR1 MDHEN and CDR2 SYDVKM. V lost 4 bases and J lost 0, with 6 bases in between. The CDR3 DNA reads TGTGCCAGCAGTTCAGGGACTAACTATGGCTACACCTTC. Its protein is CASSSGTNYGYTF.

The chain employs TRBV10-3 and TRBJ2-3; D may be TRBD2 (5 bases). V lost 3 bases, J lost 3 bases, and 10 bases lay in between. The V gene's germline CDR1 is ENHRY and CDR2 SYGVKD. This CDR3 comprises 14 residues. The chain's CDR3 is CAISETGWTDTQYF. The CDR3 DNA is TGTGCCATCAGTGAAACGGGATGGACAGATACGCAGTATTTT.

The chain is built from TRBV6-2 or TRBV6-3 and TRBJ2-7, with 7 bases identical to TRBD1. In germline, CDR1 is MNHEY, CDR2 SVGEGT. Trimming cost V 3 bases and J 3 bases; bases outside gene matches: 5. CDR3 length: 14 amino acids. CDR3 amino acids: CASSYGRGFYEQYF. In nucleotides, the CDR3 is TGTGCCAGCAGTTATGGCAGGGGGTTCTACGAGCAGTACTTC.

The V call is TRBV12-3 or TRBV12-4, the J call TRBJ2-7; D is unresolved. V lost 2 bases, J lost 4 bases, and 6 bases lay in between. The CDR3 is made up of 12 amino acids. CDR3 DNA: TGTGCCAGCAGTTTATCCGAGTACGAGCAGTACTTC. Translating gives CASSLSEYEQYF.

This clone was seen only a few times. The J gene is TRBJ1-1, the V gene TRBV3-1 (or the pseudogene TRBV3-2); no reliable D call. V was clipped by 0 bases and J by 4 bases, with 15 bases between them. Germline loops: CDR1 LGHDT, CDR2 YNNKEL (reference sequence). CDR3 length equals 16 residues. The CDR3 DNA reads as TGTGCCAGCAGCCAAGATCAGGACCGACTAGGCACTGAAGCTTTCTTT. This translates into CASSQDQDRLGTEAFF.

The chain's CDR3 is CASSIGSQETQYF. DNA for the CDR3: TGTGCCAGTAGTATAGGGTCCCAGGAGACCCAGTACTTC. The rearrangement joins TRBV19 to TRBJ2-5; no reliable D call. Germline V gene data show CDR1 as LNHDA and CDR2 as SQIVND (reference sequence). Trimming removed 1 base from V and 5 bases from J, with 8 bases in between. This CDR3 is built from 13 residues.

Only one count was recorded for this clone. J is TRBJ2-1 and V is TRBV28, with D perhaps matching TRBD2 (5 bases). CDR3 length: 14 amino acids. Trimming removed 3 bases from V and 4 bases from J, with 10 bases in between. The germline gives CDR1 MDHEN, CDR2 SYDVKM. CDR3 sequence: CASSFRGPYNEQFF. Here the CDR3 DNA reads TGTGCCAGCAGTTTCCGAGGGCCATACAATGAGCAGTTCTTC.

The rearrangement links TRBV9 to TRBJ2-6; D is unclear. Germline CDR1 is SGDLS and CDR2 is YYNGEE. The CDR3 runs to 17 residues. The V and J ends lost 0 bases and 1 base respectively, with 11 bases between them. The chain's CDR3 is CASSVDAVASGANVLTF. The CDR3 coding sequence is TGTGCCAGCAGCGTAGATGCGGTGGCGTCTGGGGCCAACGTCCTGACTTTC.

The chain combines TRBV28 with TRBJ1-5; TRBD1 might be the D (6 bases). The CDR3 sequence is 12 residues long. The V gene lost 10 bases and the J gene lost 2 bases, with 9 bases spanning the gap. Germline V gene sequence: CDR1 MDHEN, CDR2 SYDVKM. The CDR3: CATQGRNQPQHF. The CDR3 bases are TGTGCCACCCAGGGGCGCAATCAGCCCCAGCATTTT. Full variable domain (outside the CDR3, taken from reference TRBV28 and TRBJ1-5): DVKVTQSSRYLVKRTGEKVFLECVQDMDHENMFWYRQDPGLGLRLIYFSYDVKMKEKGDIPEGYSVSREKKERFSLILESASTNQTSMYLCATQGRNQPQHFGDGTRLSIL.

This chain connects TRBV18 to TRBJ2-1; 9 bases fit TRBD1. From germline, CDR1 is KGHSH and CDR2 LQKENI. After removal of 1 base from V and 6 bases from J, the junction contained 7 bases not matched to a gene. The CDR3 runs 16 residues. CDR3 sequence reads: CASSPRGTGSSNEQFF. The CDR3 DNA sequence: TGTGCCAGCTCACCACGCGGGACAGGGTCTTCCAATGAGCAGTTCTTC.

This chain uses TRBV15 with TRBJ2-2; D remains ambiguous. V was trimmed by 1 base and J by 7 bases, leaving 13 bases between them. The CDR3 sequence is 15 residues long. Germline-derived CDR1 and CDR2 are LNHNV and YYDKDF (reference sequence). CDR3 DNA sequence: TGTGCCACCAGCAGAGCTACCGGGTTAGTCGGGGAGCTGTTTTTT. It translates to CATSRATGLVGELFF.

The chain recombines TRBV2 with TRBJ1-2; 7 bases are shared with TRBD1. CDR1 and CDR2 from the germline V gene are SNHLY and FYNNEI. The ends lost 7 bases at V and 5 bases at J; junction bases unmatched: 25. This CDR3 spans 19 amino acids. The CDR3: CASKLSEGNSGGQEYGYTF. Written as DNA, the CDR3 is TGTGCCAGCAAGCTATCGGAGGGCAATTCGGGTGGACAGGAGTATGGCTACACCTTC.

The chain uses TRBV29-1 and TRBJ1-2; D is ambiguous. CDR3 size: 11 residues. Germline lookup yields CDR1 SQVTM and CDR2 ANQGSEA. V lost 7 bases, J lost 1 base, and 7 bases lay in between. This CDR3 is CSANSNYGYTF. The CDR3 DNA sequence: TGCAGCGCCAACAGTAACTATGGCTACACCTTC.

The genes are TRBV4-1 and TRBJ2-7; D ambiguous. The CDR3 length is 13 residues. Trimming stripped 1 base from V and 6 bases from J, with 10 bases between. CDR1 and CDR2 (germline): MGHRA, YSYEKL. The CDR3 loop reads CASSQGLVGEQYF. DNA of the CDR3: TGCGCCAGCAGCCAAGGTCTAGTAGGCGAGCAGTACTTC.